This TCR beta chain came from a study of human T cells and chemical hapten exposure. Whole-study context: Per-sample TCR yields varied mainly from small pooled library volume differences. The study, taken as a whole, reports: High-frequency TCRs, those above 1 in 1000, stayed the same after DPC sensitization.

CDR1 LGHNA and CDR2 YNFKEQ come from the germline V gene. J was trimmed by 5 bases and V by 0 bases; bases with no gene match: 3. This CDR3 has 15 amino acids. The library gave individual cDNA molecules unique molecular identifiers. Per the original data handling: From about 20,000 to 690,000 TCRs were found per sample, with a median of approximately 92,000. MiXCR, applied by TCRdb to the reads, yields one record per CDR3 protein. The V and J calls, along with clone size, are taken from TCRdb and not from the paper's own processing. The sample comprises about 120,000 distinct CDR3 sequences, around 9% of which are singletons, and roughly 1.3% rests with the top ten. Total RNA was isolated from unfractionated whole blood. The sample holds a few counts of this clonotype. Its matching antigen is unknown.

The origin of this receptor is a human donor in good health. Some clones in this sample may be carry-over from other donors' samples. The V gene is TRBV4-2, the J gene TRBJ2-2, with 7 bases that match TRBD1. The sequencing input was whole blood. Here the CDR3 DNA reads TGTGCCAGCAGCCAAGAAGGCAGGGGGACCGGGGAGCTGTTTTTT. Its translation is CASSQEGRGTGELFF.